Following are 10 T cell receptor beta chains from one sample sequenced in a study of a mutant IDH1 vaccine in newly diagnosed glioma. Their cognate antigens are unknown. Here immunoSEQ multiplex PCR was the method, and the copy in TCRdb shows in-frame clones only, minus some. The repertoire holds around 41,000 clones, with around 78% as singletons. Time point specified: week 23, last vaccination. Doses consisted of 300 ug of mutant IDH1 20-mer peptide each, paired with topical imiquimod. Material: PBMCs, obtained from a glioma patient whose treatment included an IDH1 peptide vaccine. These receptors were obtained from a woman aged 40 to 50 with glioma. Some clones in this sample may be carry-over from other donors' samples.

This sequence joins TRBV7-9 and TRBJ1-1; D might be TRBD1 (6 bases). Between the trimmed V and J ends, which lost 4 bases and 5 bases, there was a span of 20 bases. This CDR3 contains 16 residues. From germline, CDR1 is SEHNR and CDR2 FQNEAQ (reference sequence). The CDR3 DNA is TGTGCCAGCAGCTCAACCGACGCGGACAGAGGGACTGAAGCTTTCTTT. It is translated as CASSSTDADRGTEAFF.

The V call is TRBV5-1, the J call TRBJ2-2; unclear D gene. This CDR3 is built from 11 residues. Between the trimmed V and J ends, which lost 6 bases and 2 bases, there was a span of 2 bases. Germline lookup yields CDR1 SGHRS and CDR2 YFSETQ. CDR3 bases: TGCGCCAGCAAAAACACCGGGGAGCTGTTTTTT. Translation: CASKNTGELFF.

V usage is TRBV9 and J usage is TRBJ1-5; 9 bases align to TRBD1. This CDR3 region has 15 residues. The V segment lost 0 bases and the J segment 6 bases; nucleotides outside the gene matches: 4. Germline V lookup: CDR1 SGDLS, CDR2 YYNGEE. The CDR3, as DNA: TGTGCCAGCAGCGTAGGGGGACAGGGCCCTCAGCCCCAGCATTTT. Translated, it gives CASSVGGQGPQPQHF.

The rearrangement links TRBV6-1 to TRBJ1-2; D is ambiguous. The V and J ends lost 4 bases and 3 bases respectively, with 18 bases between them. Germline lookup yields CDR1 MNHNS and CDR2 SASEGT. The CDR3 contains 16 residues. The CDR3 region has the DNA TGTGCCAGCAGTGTCGGGTCCACCGCCCTATACTATGGCTACACCTTC. This translates into CASSVGSTALYYGYTF.

This clone was seen a handful of times. The chain couples TRBV6-1 to TRBJ1-5; a weak D match, TRBD1 (5 bases). The CDR3 has 15 amino acids. CDR1 is MNHNS, CDR2 SASEGT, per germline. Trimming left V 5 bases short and J 1 base short, with 12 bases between. The CDR3 DNA is TGTGCCAGCAGTTGGAGGCAGGGAAGCAATCAGCCCCAGCATTTT. Its translation is CASSWRQGSNQPQHF.

The chain couples TRBV4-2 to TRBJ2-5, with 9 bases that match TRBD2. The germline CDR1 and CDR2 sequences are LGHNA and YNFKEQ. V gave up 1 base and J gave up 2 bases; unmatched junction bases: 8. CDR3 length: 17 amino acids. CDR3 in amino acids: CASSQAGAGGLQETQYF. For the CDR3, the DNA is TGTGCCAGCAGCCAAGCCGGGGCGGGGGGGCTACAAGAGACCCAGTACTTC.

The chain links TRBV5-5 to TRBJ1-3; no firm D call. Germline CDR1 reads SGHKS; CDR2 reads YYEKEE (reference sequence). V was trimmed by 7 bases and J by 4 bases, leaving 12 bases between them. This CDR3 contains 13 residues. CDR3 coding DNA: TGTGCCAGCCAAAGGGTCTACGGAAACACCATATATTTT. Translating it yields CASQRVYGNTIYF.

The CDR3 is CASSPRTGPNEQFF. DNA of the CDR3: TGTGCCAGCAGCCCCCGGACAGGACCCAATGAGCAGTTCTTC. This chain connects TRBV7-3 to TRBJ2-1; 7 nucleotides agree with TRBD1. The V gene's germline CDR1 is SGHTA and CDR2 FQGTGA. The length of the CDR3 is 14 residues. J gave up 6 bases and V 5 bases, and 7 bases lay outside the gene matches.

This chain connects TRBV9 to TRBJ2-5; no reliable D call. The CDR3 loop spans 17 amino acids. Trimming took 4 bases from V and 0 from J, leaving 19 bases between them. In germline, CDR1 is SGDLS, CDR2 YYNGEE. The CDR3 is CASSPDSNSGYQETQYF. The CDR3, as DNA: TGTGCCAGCAGCCCGGATAGCAATTCGGGCTACCAAGAGACCCAGTACTTC.

The chain carries TRBV15 and TRBJ1-1, with no clear D. This CDR3 is 14 amino acids long. V lost 0 bases and J 7 bases, leaving 12 bases between the germline ends. Germline CDR1 LNHNV, CDR2 YYDKDF (reference sequence). The CDR3 is CATSRDLIGREAFF. CDR3 nucleotide sequence: TGTGCCACCAGCAGAGATTTGATAGGCCGTGAAGCTTTCTTT.